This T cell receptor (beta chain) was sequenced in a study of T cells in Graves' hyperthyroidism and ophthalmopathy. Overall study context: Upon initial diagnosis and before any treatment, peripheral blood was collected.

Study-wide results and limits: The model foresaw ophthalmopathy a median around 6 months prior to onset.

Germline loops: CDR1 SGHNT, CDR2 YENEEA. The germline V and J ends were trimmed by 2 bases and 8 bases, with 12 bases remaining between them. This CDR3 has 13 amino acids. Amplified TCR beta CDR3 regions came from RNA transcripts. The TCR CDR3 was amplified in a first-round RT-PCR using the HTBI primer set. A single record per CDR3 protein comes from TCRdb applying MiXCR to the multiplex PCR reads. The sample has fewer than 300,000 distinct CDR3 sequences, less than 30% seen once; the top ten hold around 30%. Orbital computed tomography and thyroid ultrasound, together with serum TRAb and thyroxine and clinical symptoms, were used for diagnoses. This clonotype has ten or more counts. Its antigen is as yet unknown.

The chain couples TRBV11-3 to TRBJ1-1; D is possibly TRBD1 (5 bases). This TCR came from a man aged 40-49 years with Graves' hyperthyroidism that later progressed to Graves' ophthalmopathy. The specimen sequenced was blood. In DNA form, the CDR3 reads TGTGCCAGCAGCTTATCTCGAGGGGCGGAAGCTTTCTTT. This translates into CASSLSRGAEAFF.